A single count supports the clone carrying this T cell receptor beta chain. The data are from a study of blood T cell repertoires in COVID-19. Authors' analysis steps: Nucleated cell counts were estimated from reference gene primer amplification. The method was immunoSEQ multiplex PCR; TCRdb's version includes in-frame clones alone and lacks a portion of them. The DNA was the basis for D and trimming; V, J and clone size are from that table. Among some 91,000 clones listed, roughly 72% were seen once. CDR1 is MDHEN, CDR2 SYDVKM, per germline. V lost 8 bases to trimming and J lost 0 bases, with 7 bases between them. This CDR3 has 12 residues.

The material sequenced was peripheral blood. The gene calls are TRBV28 and TRBJ1-1, with D hard to call. The TCR comes from a man aged 65 to 85 with acute or convalescent COVID-19. CDR3 nucleotides: TGTGCCAGCTCCCTTTTGAACACTGAAGCTTTCTTT. This sequence encodes CASSLLNTEAFF.